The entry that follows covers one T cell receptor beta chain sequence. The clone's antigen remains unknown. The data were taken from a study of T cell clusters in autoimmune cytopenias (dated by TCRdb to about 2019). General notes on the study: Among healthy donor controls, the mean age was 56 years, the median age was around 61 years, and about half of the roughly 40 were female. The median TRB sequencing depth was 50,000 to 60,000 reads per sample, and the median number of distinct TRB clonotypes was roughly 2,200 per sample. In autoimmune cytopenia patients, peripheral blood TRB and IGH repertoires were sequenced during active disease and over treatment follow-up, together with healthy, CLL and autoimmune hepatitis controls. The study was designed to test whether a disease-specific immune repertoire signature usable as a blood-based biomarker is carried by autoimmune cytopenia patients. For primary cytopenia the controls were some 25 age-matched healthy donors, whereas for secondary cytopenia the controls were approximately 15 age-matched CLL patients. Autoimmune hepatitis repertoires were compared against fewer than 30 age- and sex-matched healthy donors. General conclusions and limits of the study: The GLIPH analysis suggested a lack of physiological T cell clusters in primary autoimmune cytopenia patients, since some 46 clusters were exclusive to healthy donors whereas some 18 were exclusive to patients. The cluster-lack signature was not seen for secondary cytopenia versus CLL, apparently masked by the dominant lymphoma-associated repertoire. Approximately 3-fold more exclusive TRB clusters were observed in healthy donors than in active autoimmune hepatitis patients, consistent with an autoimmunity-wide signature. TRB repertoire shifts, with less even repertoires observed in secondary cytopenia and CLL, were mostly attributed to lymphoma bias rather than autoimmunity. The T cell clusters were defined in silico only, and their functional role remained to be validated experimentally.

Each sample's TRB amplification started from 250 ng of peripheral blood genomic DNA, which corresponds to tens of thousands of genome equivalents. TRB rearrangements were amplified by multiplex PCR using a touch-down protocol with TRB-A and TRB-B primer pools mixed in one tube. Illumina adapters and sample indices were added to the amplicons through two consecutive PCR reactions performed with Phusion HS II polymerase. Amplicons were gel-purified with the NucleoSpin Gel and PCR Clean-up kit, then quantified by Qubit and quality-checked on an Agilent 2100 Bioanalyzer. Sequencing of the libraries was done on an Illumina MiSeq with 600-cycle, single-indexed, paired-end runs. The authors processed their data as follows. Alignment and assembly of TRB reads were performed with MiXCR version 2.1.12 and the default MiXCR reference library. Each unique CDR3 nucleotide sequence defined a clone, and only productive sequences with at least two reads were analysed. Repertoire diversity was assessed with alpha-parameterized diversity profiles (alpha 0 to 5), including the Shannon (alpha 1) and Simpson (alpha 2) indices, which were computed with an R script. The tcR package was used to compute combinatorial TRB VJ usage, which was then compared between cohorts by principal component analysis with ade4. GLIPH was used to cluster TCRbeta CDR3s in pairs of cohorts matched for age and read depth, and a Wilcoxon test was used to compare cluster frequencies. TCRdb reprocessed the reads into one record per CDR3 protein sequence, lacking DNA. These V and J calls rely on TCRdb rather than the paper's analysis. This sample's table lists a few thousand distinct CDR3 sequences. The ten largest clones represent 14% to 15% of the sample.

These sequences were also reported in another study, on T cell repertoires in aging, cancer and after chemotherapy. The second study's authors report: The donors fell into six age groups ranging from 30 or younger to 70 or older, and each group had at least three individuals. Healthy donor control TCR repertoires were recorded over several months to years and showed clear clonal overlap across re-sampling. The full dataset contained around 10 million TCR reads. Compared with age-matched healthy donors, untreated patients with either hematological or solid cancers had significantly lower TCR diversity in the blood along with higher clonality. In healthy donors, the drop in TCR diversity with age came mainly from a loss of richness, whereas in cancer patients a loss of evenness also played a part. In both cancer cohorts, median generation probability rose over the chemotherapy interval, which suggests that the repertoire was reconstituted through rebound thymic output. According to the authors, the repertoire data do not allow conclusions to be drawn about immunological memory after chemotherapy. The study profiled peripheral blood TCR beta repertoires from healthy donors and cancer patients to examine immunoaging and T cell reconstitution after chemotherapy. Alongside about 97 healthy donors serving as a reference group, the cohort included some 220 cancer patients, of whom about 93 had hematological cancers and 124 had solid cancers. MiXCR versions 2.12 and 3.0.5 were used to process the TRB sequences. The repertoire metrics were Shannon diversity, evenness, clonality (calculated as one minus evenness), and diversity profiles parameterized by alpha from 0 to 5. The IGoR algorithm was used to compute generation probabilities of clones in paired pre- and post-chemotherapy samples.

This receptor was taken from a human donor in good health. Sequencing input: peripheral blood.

CDR3 region: CSARGQLFYEQYF. The chain is encoded by TRBV20-1 joined to TRBJ2-7. The CDR3 numbers 13 residues from cysteine through phenylalanine. The protein alone is recorded here. Taken from the germline V gene (reference sequence), the CDR1 and CDR2 loops are DFQATT and SNEGSKA.